Sequencing of this TCR beta chain was carried out in a study of Graves' ophthalmopathy and Graves' hyperthyroidism. CDR3 regions of TCR beta were amplified from RNA transcripts. The first round was an RT-PCR with HTBI primers, and the second round was a multiplex PCR. TCRdb reprocessed the multiplex PCR reads via MiXCR and lists one record per CDR3 protein. The sample lists about 370,000 distinct CDR3 sequences, 15% to 20% occurring once. At least ten counts were recorded for this clonotype. This TCR was sampled from a young woman with Graves' ophthalmopathy. Sequencing was performed on peripheral blood.

The CDR3 loop is CASTWGGEDIQYF. The CDR3 DNA is TGTGCCAGCACCTGGGGAGGGGAGGACATTCAGTACTTC. This chain connects TRBV12-3 or TRBV12-4 to TRBJ2-4, with 7 bases matching TRBD2. The V and J ends lost 7 bases and 8 bases, in that order; junction bases with no gene match: 8. The CDR3 is 13 amino acids.